The TCR beta chain described here comes from a study of cytomegalovirus exposure and HLA in healthy donors. Study findings and constraints: A later analysis found TCR association rates differed by HLA locus, highest for DRB1 and lowest for HLA-C. Later work showed greater clonal expansion in HLA-associated TCR beta chains than in equally common others. It emerged from a later analysis that several of the most significant clusters appeared to be linked to common viral pathogens.

Researchers ran the PCR with 60 Vbeta and 13 Jbeta primers. Some clones are missing from TCRdb's copy, which holds only in-frame ones; the method was immunoSEQ multiplex PCR. The table includes 140,000 to 150,000 clones, about 80% detected once. A note on this clone: The target antigen is unknown.

The J segment lost 3 bases and the V segment lost 3 bases, leaving 10 bases of the junction unmatched. The CDR3 sequence is 16 residues long. Germline V lookup: CDR1 KGHSH, CDR2 LQKENI. The rearrangement joins TRBV18 to TRBJ2-7, with 8 bases that match TRBD1. The receptor comes from a man aged 35 to 55 in good health and CMV-seronegative. The sample taken for sequencing was PBMCs. The CDR3 nucleotides are TGTGCCAGCTCACCTACACTGACAGGGGCACTCTACGAGCAGTACTTC. It is translated as CASSPTLTGALYEQYF.